These 25 T cell receptor beta chains were sequenced from one sample in a study of shared clonotypes between healthy human individuals. The data were produced by immunoSEQ multiplex PCR, yet TCRdb's version contains in-frame clones alone and is incomplete. The sample shows 2 million to 2.5 million clones, approximately 93% of them seen only once. The sample taken for sequencing was naive CD4+ T cells from PBMCs. Subset specified: CD45RA+ positively selected. The receptors stem from a young man in good health. Some clones in this sample may be carry-over from other donors' samples.

The chain uses TRBV15 and TRBJ2-1, with a possible D match to TRBD2 (6 bases). This CDR3 comprises 16 residues. Between the trimmed V and J ends, which lost 5 bases and 7 bases, there was a span of 21 bases. Per the germline V gene, CDR1 is LNHNV and CDR2 is YYDKDF (reference sequence). CDR3 sequence reads: CATSPALGLLVNEQFF. In DNA form, the CDR3 reads TGTGCCACCAGCCCGGCATTAGGACTATTGGTAAATGAGCAGTTCTTC.

This chain joins TRBV4-3 and TRBJ2-7; TRBD2 is a possible D gene (5 bases). This CDR3 contains 14 residues. V was trimmed by 0 bases and J by 6 bases, leaving 12 bases between them. Germline V lookup: CDR1 LGHNA, CDR2 YSLEER. The CDR3 spells CASSQDGRGSEQYF. The CDR3 nucleotides read TGCGCCAGCAGCCAAGATGGAAGAGGGAGCGAGCAGTACTTC.

The chain combines TRBV18 with TRBJ2-7; possibly TRBD1 or TRBD2 for D (6 bases each). Trimming stripped 3 bases from V and 4 bases from J, with 13 bases between. From germline, CDR1 is KGHSH and CDR2 LQKENI. This CDR3 comprises 14 residues. The chain's CDR3 is CASSPAGAGYEQYF. Written as DNA, the CDR3 is TGTGCCAGCTCACCGGCAGGGGCGGGATACGAGCAGTACTTC.

This chain joins TRBV28 and TRBJ2-5, with TRBD1 identical over 11 bases. The V and J ends lost 3 bases and 5 bases, in that order; junction bases with no gene match: 5. There are 15 residues in the CDR3. Germline CDR1 MDHEN, CDR2 SYDVKM. The CDR3 coding sequence is TGTGCCAGCAGTTTTGGACAGGGGGCTTGGGAGACCCAGTACTTC. Protein product: CASSFGQGAWETQYF.

The chain employs TRBV6-5 and TRBJ1-2; 8 positions agree with TRBD1. The CDR3 is 13 residues long. Germline CDR1 and CDR2: MNHEY and SVGAGI. The ends lost 4 bases at V and 13 bases at J; junction bases unmatched: 11. The CDR3 loop reads CASSSSGQAPLTF. The CDR3 nucleotides read TGTGCCAGCAGTTCGTCGGGACAGGCGCCTCTCACCTTC.

The gene calls are TRBV29-1 and TRBJ2-7; 11 bases agree with TRBD2. V was pared by 5 bases and J by 6 bases, with 9 bases of the junction left unmatched. The CDR3 consists of 14 residues. Germline V CDR1 and CDR2: SQVTM, ANQGSEA. The CDR3 loop is CSVTLLAGGGEQYF. CDR3 DNA sequence: TGCAGCGTTACCCTCCTAGCGGGAGGAGGCGAGCAGTACTTC.

This sequence joins TRBV4-3 and TRBJ2-1; no definite D call. Trimming removed 4 bases from V and 7 bases from J, with 11 bases in between. Per germline, CDR1 LGHNA and CDR2 YSLEER. The CDR3 consists of 13 residues. The CDR3 sequence is CASSRSPLNEQFF. CDR3 DNA sequence: TGCGCCAGCAGCCGCTCCCCGTTAAATGAGCAGTTCTTC.

The V call is TRBV21-1, the J call TRBJ2-7; no check of the table's D call, TRBD2, against the DNA was made. TRBV21-1 is marked as a pseudogene. The CDR3 loop spans 15 amino acids. This CDR3 is CASTNYQRSLGEQYF. The CDR3, as DNA: TGTGCCAGCACCAACTATCAGCGGTCCCTGGGGGAGCAGTACTTC.

This clone was detected only a few times. The rearrangement links TRBV9 to TRBJ2-7; a possible D gene is TRBD1 (6 bases). Trimming left V 0 bases short and J 1 base short, with 8 bases between. From germline, CDR1 is SGDLS and CDR2 YYNGEE. The length of the CDR3 is 14 residues. This CDR3 reads CASSVEGTSYEQYF. DNA of the CDR3: TGTGCCAGCAGCGTAGAGGGGACATCCTACGAGCAGTACTTC.

The chain couples TRBV5-1 to TRBJ1-4; TRBD1 matches 7 bases. CDR1 SGHRS and CDR2 YFSETQ come from the germline V gene. This CDR3 comprises 16 residues. V shed 4 bases, J shed 3 bases, and the junction held 9 bases outside the gene matches. The CDR3 is CASSPGRGLPNEKLFF. Written as DNA, the CDR3 is TGCGCCAGCAGCCCGGGGAGGGGGCTTCCTAATGAAAAACTGTTTTTT. The complete variable domain, with remaining parts taken from reference TRBV5-1 and TRBJ1-4, reads KAGVTQTPRYLIKTRGQQVTLSCSPISGHRSVSWYQQTPGQGLQFLFEYFSETQRNKGNFPGRFSGRQFSNSRSEMNVSTLELGDSALYLCASSPGRGLPNEKLFFGSGTQLSVL.

This chain uses TRBV7-3 with TRBJ2-3, with D maybe TRBD2 (6 bases). V lost 1 base to trimming and J lost 4 bases, with 21 bases between them. The CDR3 has 18 amino acids. Germline lookup yields CDR1 SGHTA and CDR2 FQGTGA. CDR3 DNA: TGTGCCAGCAGCTTAATAGTCGTCGCGGGGCGCTACCCAGATACGCAGTATTTT. Protein product: CASSLIVVAGRYPDTQYF.

V and J are TRBV6-5 and TRBJ2-2; TRBD1 agrees at 8 bases. With 6 bases clipped from V and 7 bases from J, the junction kept 7 bases outside the gene matches. Germline V gene data show CDR1 as MNHEY and CDR2 as SVGAGI. CDR3 length: 14 amino acids. The CDR3 DNA reads as TGTGCCAGCAGAGACAGGGGATCTGGCGGGGAGCTGTTTTTT. Its translation: CASRDRGSGGELFF.

Comments on this clone: The same CDR3 arises from other DNA sequences in this sample as well. The genes are TRBV11-2 and TRBJ2-5; D unresolved. The V gene lost 0 bases and the J gene lost 5 bases, with 4 bases spanning the gap. The CDR3 length is 12 residues. CDR1 is SGHAT and CDR2 is FQNNGV in the germline V gene. The chain's CDR3 is CASSLDLETQYF. The CDR3 nucleotides are TGTGCCAGCAGCTTAGATTTGGAGACCCAGTACTTC.

The chain has TRBV7-2 and TRBJ2-5; 12 positions match TRBD2. V lost 5 bases and J lost 5; bases outside the gene matches: 12. The germline CDR1 and CDR2 sequences are SGHTA and FQGNSA. The CDR3 sequence is 17 residues long. CDR3: CASSPMGLAGGLETQYF. The CDR3 coding sequence is TGTGCCAGCAGCCCCATGGGGCTAGCGGGAGGGCTGGAGACCCAGTACTTC. Full variable domain (missing parts from reference TRBV7-2 and TRBJ2-5): GAGVSQSPSNKVTEKGKDVELRCDPISGHTALYWYRQSLGQGLEFLIYFQGNSAPDKSGLPSDRFSAERTGGSVSTLTIQRTQQEDSAVYLCASSPMGLAGGLETQYFGPGTRLLVL.

This clone was observed a few times. The sample carries other DNA sequences with the same CDR3. The CDR3 loop is CASSSGVNTEAFF. In DNA form, the CDR3 reads TGTGCCAGCAGCTCGGGGGTGAACACTGAAGCTTTCTTT. The rearrangement uses TRBV7-3 and TRBJ1-1; a weak D match, TRBD1 (5 bases). The V and J ends lost 4 bases and 0 bases respectively, with 6 bases between them. This CDR3 is built from 13 residues. Looked up from germline, CDR1 is SGHTA and CDR2 is FQGTGA. Filled out from reference TRBV7-3 and TRBJ1-1, the complete variable domain reads GAGVSQTPSNKVTEKGKYVELRCDPISGHTALYWYRQSLGQGPEFLIYFQGTGAADDSGLPNDRFFAVRPEGSVSTLKIQRTERGDSAVYLCASSSGVNTEAFFGQGTRLTVV.

The chain employs TRBV7-2 and TRBJ1-2, with TRBD1 matching 7 bases. This CDR3 region has 18 residues. CDR1 is SGHTA and CDR2 is FQGNSA in the germline V gene. V dropped 4 bases and J dropped 3; count of bases not matched to a gene: 17. Here the CDR3 DNA reads TGTGCCAGCAGCTCGACGATACCCGTTGGCAGGGGGGACTATGGCTACACCTTC. Protein sequence: CASSSTIPVGRGDYGYTF.

This sequence joins TRBV12-5 and TRBJ2-2; perhaps TRBD2 as D (5 bases). Per germline, CDR1 LGHNT and CDR2 FRNRAP. Between the trimmed V and J ends, which lost 1 base and 6 bases, there was a span of 9 bases. CDR3 length: 14 amino acids. CDR3 nucleotides: TGTGCTAGTGGTTTGGCAGTAGCGTCCGGGGAGCTGTTTTTT. Translated, it gives CASGLAVASGELFF.

V is TRBV10-2 and J is TRBJ1-6; no reliable D call. Between the trimmed V and J ends, which lost 10 bases and 9 bases, there was a span of 7 bases. The CDR3 is 10 amino acids. Germline assignment: CDR1 WSHSY and CDR2 SAAADI. CDR3 residues: CATGSSPLHF. Written as DNA, the CDR3 is TGCGCCACTGGGAGTTCACCCCTCCACTTT.

This sequence joins TRBV7-8 and TRBJ1-4; a weak D match, TRBD1 (6 bases). Per the germline V gene, CDR1 is SGHVS and CDR2 is FQNEAQ. The V and J ends lost 1 base and 10 bases respectively, with 13 bases between them. CDR3 length: 14 residues. CDR3 in amino acids: CASSLGAGEGKLFF. CDR3 bases: TGTGCCAGCAGCTTAGGGGCAGGGGAGGGAAAACTGTTTTTT.

This chain joins TRBV27 and TRBJ2-3; D remains unclear. The CDR3 is 16 residues long. The germline V gene has CDR1 MNHEY and CDR2 SMNVEV (reference sequence). With 3 bases removed from V and 4 bases from J, the gap between germline ends came to 17 bases. The CDR3, as DNA: TGTGCCAGCAGTTTTCTTGGCAGGCCCAACGCAGATACGCAGTATTTT. Its protein is CASSFLGRPNADTQYF.

V usage is TRBV6-6 and J usage is TRBJ2-3; D is ambiguous. The ends were cut back, 4 bases at V and 6 bases at J, with 20 bases in the middle. The CDR3 is made up of 16 amino acids. The germline V gene has CDR1 MNHNY and CDR2 SVGAGI (reference sequence). The CDR3 DNA reads as TGTGCCAGCAGTTCCCGGACCGTTTGGGGAATGGATACGCAGTATTTT. As protein: CASSSRTVWGMDTQYF.

The chain employs TRBV6-1 and TRBJ1-4; 8 bases map to TRBD1. CDR3 length: 16 amino acids. Germline V gives CDR1 MNHNS, CDR2 SASEGT. J was trimmed by 1 base and V by 3 bases; bases with no gene match: 4. CDR3 region: CASSDEQGVTNEKLFF. The CDR3 coding sequence is TGTGCCAGCAGTGATGAACAGGGGGTAACTAATGAAAAACTGTTTTTT.

CDR3 sequence: CASSYRVNQDQPQHF. The CDR3 DNA follows: TGTGCCAGCAGTTACAGGGTTAACCAAGATCAGCCCCAGCATTTT. The chain has TRBV6-6 and TRBJ1-5; D gene ambiguous. CDR3 size: 15 residues. Per germline, CDR1 MNHNY and CDR2 SVGAGI (reference sequence). Trimming pared 2 bases from V and 5 bases from J, leaving 13 bases between.

The V call is TRBV9, the J call TRBJ2-2, with 9 bases aligning to TRBD1. The CDR3 has 16 residues. CDR1 SGDLS and CDR2 YYNGEE come from the germline V gene. Unmatched junction bases numbered 9, after V lost 3 bases and J lost 6 bases. The CDR3 here is CASSARGTGPSGELFF. CDR3 nucleotides: TGTGCCAGCAGCGCTAGGGGGACAGGGCCTTCCGGGGAGCTGTTTTTT.

The chain combines TRBV7-2 with TRBJ1-5; no definite D call. Trimming shortened V by 2 bases and J by 0 bases, and 8 bases separated the two germline ends. Germline V gene data show CDR1 as SGHTA and CDR2 as FQGNSA. The CDR3 loop spans 15 amino acids. The CDR3 nucleotides read TGTGCCAGCAGCTTATACGGAAATAGCAATCAGCCCCAGCATTTT. It specifies CASSLYGNSNQPQHF.